This TCR beta chain appears in the sequencing data of a study of shared clonotypes between healthy human individuals. Overall study results and limits: At large depth, rarefaction still showed sorted-subset sequencing to be incomplete.

Each cell subset's genomic DNA was divided evenly among several immunoSEQ plates. Template for every sorted-subset replicate PCR totaled 200 to 250 ng DNA, around 33,000 T cell genomes. Measured with immunoSEQ multiplex PCR; TCRdb has only the in-frame clones, and not every one. The sample comprises some 500,000 clones, roughly 95% of which are singletons, and approximately 0.067% rests with the top ten. With regard to this clone: Its antigen is unknown. Other DNA variants within this sample encode the same CDR3.

CDR3 length: 13 amino acids. The germline CDR1 and CDR2 sequences are MDHEN and SYDVKM. Trimming at V came to 6 bases and at J to 1 base, leaving 1 base not matched to a gene. Sequences were obtained from naive CD4+ T cells sorted from blood. The subset is: CD45RA+ positively selected. This chain joins TRBV28 and TRBJ2-3, with 7 nucleotides matching TRBD2. This receptor was obtained from a woman under 40 in good health. CDR3 nucleotides: TGTGCCAGCAGCCGGGGGGGCACAGATACGCAGTATTTT. Its translation is CASSRGGTDTQYF.